A selection of T cell receptor beta chains follows, all from one sample in a study of human T cells and chemical hapten exposure. TCRdb independently ran MiXCR on the RACE reads; one entry per CDR3 protein. The sample carries about 80,000 distinct CDR3 sequences, about 14% recorded once. The starting material was whole blood, obtained in connection with sensitization to the hapten diphenylcyclopropenone (DPC). Every receptor here comes from a woman aged 45-65 years with alopecia areata. Some clones in this sample may be carry-over from other donors' samples. Both conserved end residues are part of each CDR3. Each record gives: clone size, D gene, J gene, V gene, CDR3 protein, CDR3 DNA. The D gene is left open where the match is weak. Only part of the rows carry a size: once, few, many, or a class if the clone is expanded.

abundance: few
d_gene: NA
j_gene: TRBJ2-5
v_gene: TRBV29-1
CDR3aa: CSVGVGTQYF
CDR3nt: TGCAGCGTTGGGGTGGGGACCCAGTACTTC

abundance: NA
d_gene: NA
j_gene: TRBJ2-5
v_gene: TRBV6-1
CDR3aa: CASRPNRVMGETQYF
CDR3nt: TGTGCCAGCAGGCCCAACAGGGTGATGGGAGAGACCCAGTACTTC

abundance: few
d_gene: NA
j_gene: TRBJ2-5
v_gene: TRBV23-1
CDR3aa: CASSQAKGLGQETQYF
CDR3nt: TGCGCCAGCAGTCAGGCGAAAGGGTTGGGGCAAGAGACCCAGTACTTC

abundance: many
d_gene: NA
j_gene: TRBJ2-3
v_gene: TRBV5-1
CDR3aa: CASSLAKTGDTQYF
CDR3nt: TGCGCCAGCAGCTTGGCCAAGACCGGGGATACGCAGTATTTT

abundance: few
d_gene: NA
j_gene: TRBJ1-1
v_gene: TRBV28
CDR3aa: CASTPVLNTEAFF
CDR3nt: TGTGCCAGCACCCCAGTACTGAACACTGAAGCTTTCTTT

abundance: NA
d_gene: TRBD2
j_gene: TRBJ2-7
v_gene: TRBV2
CDR3aa: CASRRTSGSSGEQYF
CDR3nt: TGTGCCAGCAGACGGACTAGCGGTAGCTCGGGGGAGCAGTACTTC

abundance: few
d_gene: NA
j_gene: TRBJ2-7
v_gene: TRBV10-3
CDR3aa: CAISELGLNYEQYF
CDR3nt: TGTGCCATCAGTGAGCTGGGGCTCAACTACGAGCAGTACTTC

abundance: many
d_gene: TRBD1
j_gene: TRBJ2-7
v_gene: TRBV27
CDR3aa: CASSFRGQEQYF
CDR3nt: TGTGCCAGCAGTTTCAGGGGGCAGGAGCAGTACTTC

abundance: many
d_gene: NA
j_gene: TRBJ2-5
v_gene: TRBV12-3/TRBV12-4
CDR3aa: CASSSIQETQYF
CDR3nt: TGTGCCAGCAGTTCAATCCAAGAGACCCAGTACTTC

abundance: NA
d_gene: NA
j_gene: TRBJ2-2
v_gene: TRBV20-1
CDR3aa: CSAIGEIGTGELFF
CDR3nt: TGCAGTGCTATTGGGGAGATAGGGACCGGGGAGCTGTTTTTT

abundance: NA
d_gene: NA
j_gene: TRBJ1-2
v_gene: TRBV14
CDR3aa: CASSQGSWGIGGYTF
CDR3nt: TGTGCCAGCAGCCAAGGGAGTTGGGGGATCGGCGGCTACACCTTC

abundance: few
d_gene: TRBD1
j_gene: TRBJ2-5
v_gene: TRBV27
CDR3aa: CASSLHRGTGKQETQYF
CDR3nt: TGTGCCAGCAGTTTACATCGTGGGACAGGGAAGCAAGAGACCCAGTACTTC

abundance: NA
d_gene: NA
j_gene: TRBJ1-2
v_gene: TRBV30
CDR3aa: CAWKVSGNTNYGYTF
CDR3nt: TGTGCCTGGAAAGTCTCAGGAAATACAAACTATGGCTACACCTTC

abundance: NA
d_gene: TRBD1
j_gene: TRBJ2-1
v_gene: TRBV28
CDR3aa: CASRTGGTWFF
CDR3nt: TGTGCCAGCAGGACAGGGGGAACATGGTTCTTC

abundance: NA
d_gene: NA
j_gene: TRBJ1-2
v_gene: TRBV19
CDR3aa: CASSAGPFSYGYTF
CDR3nt: TGTGCCAGTTCGGCAGGGCCGTTTTCCTATGGCTACACCTTC

abundance: many
d_gene: NA
j_gene: TRBJ1-1
v_gene: TRBV4-3
CDR3aa: CASSQDLRGASNTEAFF
CDR3nt: TGCGCCAGCAGCCAAGATCTCCGTGGAGCTTCGAACACTGAAGCTTTCTTT

abundance: NA
d_gene: NA
j_gene: TRBJ2-1
v_gene: TRBV7-6
CDR3aa: CASSLLAETGPNGNEQFF
CDR3nt: TGTGCCAGCAGCTTACTAGCGGAGACAGGCCCCAACGGGAATGAGCAGTTCTTC

abundance: NA
d_gene: NA
j_gene: TRBJ2-1
v_gene: TRBV5-1
CDR3aa: CASSFDLGAYNEQFF
CDR3nt: TGCGCCAGCAGCTTCGATTTGGGCGCCTACAATGAGCAGTTCTTC

abundance: NA
d_gene: NA
j_gene: TRBJ1-1
v_gene: TRBV7-9
CDR3aa: CASSPRDHTEAFF
CDR3nt: TGTGCCAGCAGCCCCAGGGATCACACTGAAGCTTTCTTT

abundance: few
d_gene: NA
j_gene: TRBJ2-2
v_gene: TRBV30
CDR3aa: CAWSTGPDRELFF
CDR3nt: TGTGCCTGGAGTACGGGCCCTGATCGGGAGCTGTTTTTT

abundance: many
d_gene: TRBD2
j_gene: TRBJ2-3
v_gene: TRBV20-1
CDR3aa: CSARLAGPTDTQYF
CDR3nt: TGCAGTGCAAGGCTAGCGGGACCCACAGATACGCAGTATTTT

abundance: many
d_gene: TRBD2
j_gene: TRBJ2-7
v_gene: TRBV25-1
CDR3aa: CASSESGGSTYEQYF
CDR3nt: TGTGCCAGCAGTGAATCCGGCGGGAGTACCTACGAGCAGTACTTC

abundance: NA
d_gene: TRBD2
j_gene: TRBJ2-1
v_gene: TRBV9
CDR3aa: CASSVGLAGGRVSRNEQFF
CDR3nt: TGTGCCAGCAGCGTAGGACTAGCGGGAGGGCGAGTCAGTCGGAATGAGCAGTTCTTC

abundance: many
d_gene: NA
j_gene: TRBJ1-2
v_gene: TRBV6-5
CDR3aa: CASSYSQGFGYTF
CDR3nt: TGTGCCAGCAGTTACTCCCAGGGGTTTGGCTACACCTTC

abundance: NA
d_gene: NA
j_gene: TRBJ2-2
v_gene: TRBV6-6
CDR3aa: CASTKNTGELFF
CDR3nt: TGTGCCAGCACCAAGAACACCGGGGAGCTGTTTTTT

abundance: many
d_gene: TRBD1
j_gene: TRBJ2-1
v_gene: TRBV7-8
CDR3aa: CASSLLRDRALNSYNEQFF
CDR3nt: TGTGCCAGCAGCTTACTCCGGGACAGGGCCCTTAACTCCTACAATGAGCAGTTCTTC

abundance: NA
d_gene: TRBD1
j_gene: TRBJ2-7
v_gene: TRBV28
CDR3aa: CASSYRGRYEQYF
CDR3nt: TGTGCCAGCAGTTACAGGGGGCGGTACGAGCAGTACTTC

abundance: few
d_gene: TRBD2
j_gene: TRBJ2-1
v_gene: TRBV29-1
CDR3aa: CSVGLDHGSEQFF
CDR3nt: TGCAGCGTGGGACTAGATCACGGAAGTGAGCAGTTCTTC

abundance: many
d_gene: NA
j_gene: TRBJ2-6
v_gene: TRBV7-8
CDR3aa: CASSLVARGRVVTGANVLTF
CDR3nt: TGTGCCAGCAGCTTAGTTGCCCGGGGGCGGGTAGTGACTGGGGCCAACGTCCTGACTTTC

abundance: NA
d_gene: NA
j_gene: TRBJ2-7
v_gene: TRBV24-1
CDR3aa: CATSDGSNYEQYF
CDR3nt: TGTGCCACCAGTGATGGGTCGAACTACGAGCAGTACTTC

abundance: many
d_gene: NA
j_gene: TRBJ2-7
v_gene: TRBV2
CDR3aa: CASLLAYSYEQYF
CDR3nt: TGTGCCAGCCTTCTAGCATACTCCTACGAGCAGTACTTC

abundance: few
d_gene: TRBD1
j_gene: TRBJ2-2
v_gene: TRBV12-3/TRBV12-4
CDR3aa: CAISTGDTGELFF
CDR3nt: TGTGCCATTTCGACAGGGGACACCGGGGAGCTGTTTTTT